Included here is one T cell receptor beta chain sequence, with context. Its specificity is unknown. The protocol was immunoSEQ multiplex PCR, while the TCRdb copy is restricted to in-frame clones and leaves out a portion. The sample yields roughly 5,700 clones, 60% to 80% seen once. These data are taken from a study of CD8 T cell repertoires and HIV-1 epitope variants. The overall study: Twenty-five autologous and known Gag and Nef epitope variant peptides each stimulated T cells separately.

This CDR3 spans 13 amino acids. V was pared by 0 bases and J by 5 bases, with 7 bases between. Germline CDR1 and CDR2: SGHAT and FQNNGV. Input material: cultured CD8+ T cells derived from PBMCs. V gene TRBV11-2 combines with J gene TRBJ1-1; D possibly corresponds to TRBD1 (6 bases). The TCR originated in a male donor with HIV. Written as DNA, the CDR3 is TGTGCCAGCAGCTTAGACAGGGGAACTGAAGCTTTCTTT. It translates to CASSLDRGTEAFF.